The source of this T cell receptor beta chain is a study of blood T cell repertoires in COVID-19. Sequencing was performed with immunoSEQ multiplex PCR; in TCRdb, only in-frame clones are kept and a portion is missing. The table shows about 360,000 clones, with approximately 77% occurring only once. Trimming cost V 5 bases and J 9 bases; bases outside gene matches: 2. This CDR3 contains 10 residues. Germline V gives CDR1 DFQATT, CDR2 SNEGSKA (reference sequence). The rearrangement joins TRBV20-1 to TRBJ2-7; 9 bases match TRBD1. The sequence came from a human donor with acute or convalescent COVID-19. The donor label of this sample is uncertain. Sequenced: peripheral blood. The CDR3 sequence: CSAGGQGQYF. The CDR3 DNA reads as TGCAGTGCTGGGGGACAGGGGCAGTACTTC.